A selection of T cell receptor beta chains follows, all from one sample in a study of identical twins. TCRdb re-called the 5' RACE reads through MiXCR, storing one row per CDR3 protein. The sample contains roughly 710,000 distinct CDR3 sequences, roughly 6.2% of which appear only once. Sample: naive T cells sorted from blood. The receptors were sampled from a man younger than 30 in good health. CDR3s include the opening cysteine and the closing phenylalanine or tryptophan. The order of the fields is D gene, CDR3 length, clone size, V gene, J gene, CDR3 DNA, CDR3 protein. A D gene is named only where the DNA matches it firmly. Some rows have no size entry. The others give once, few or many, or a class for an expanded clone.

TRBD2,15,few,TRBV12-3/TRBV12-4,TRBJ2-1,TGTGCCAGCAGTTACCCCGGGACTAGCGGACTTGAGCAGTTCTTC,CASSYPGTSGLEQFF
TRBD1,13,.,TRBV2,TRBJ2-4,TGTGCCAGCAGTCCCGGGACAGGGTACATTCAGTACTTC,CASSPGTGYIQYF
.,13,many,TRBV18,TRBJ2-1,TGTGCCAGCTCACCACCGGCTAGTGGTGAGCAGTTCTTC,CASSPPASGEQFF
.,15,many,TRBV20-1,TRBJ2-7,TGCAGTGCTAGAGACAGGGACTTGGACTCCTACGAGCAGTACTTC,CSARDRDLDSYEQYF
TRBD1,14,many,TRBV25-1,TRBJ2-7,TGTGCCAGCAGTAGTTACAGGGGGACCTACGAGCAGTACTTC,CASSSYRGTYEQYF
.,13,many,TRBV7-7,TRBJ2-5,TGTGCCAGCAGCAGTACTGCGCCGCAGACCCAGTACTTC,CASSSTAPQTQYF
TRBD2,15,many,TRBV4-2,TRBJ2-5,TGTGCCAGCAGCCAGGGACTAGCGGGGGGGAGGGCCCAGTACTTC,CASSQGLAGGRAQYF
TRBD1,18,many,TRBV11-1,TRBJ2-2,TGTGCCAGCAGCTTGGCGACAGGGGCCAACCTCAACACCGGGGAGCTGTTTTTT,CASSLATGANLNTGELFF
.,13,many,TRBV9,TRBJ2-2,TGTGCCAGCAGCGACAGGGTCGGGGGGGAGCTGTTTTTT,CASSDRVGGELFF
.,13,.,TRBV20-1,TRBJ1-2,TGCAGCGCCGAGGGGCAGCGGACCTATGGCTACACCTTC,CSAEGQRTYGYTF
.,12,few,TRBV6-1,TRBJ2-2,TGTGCCAGCAGGTCGGCGGACGGGGAGCTGTTTTTT,CASRSADGELFF
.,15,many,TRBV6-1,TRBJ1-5,TGTGCCAGCAGTCGTAACCGGAATAGCAATCAGCCCCAGCATTTT,CASSRNRNSNQPQHF
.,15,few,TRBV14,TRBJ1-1,TGTGCCAGCAGCCAGGCAATTACAGGTGGGGCTGAAGCTTTCTTT,CASSQAITGGAEAFF
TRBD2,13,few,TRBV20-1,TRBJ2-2,TGCAGTGCCGGTGGGAGGGAGGCCGGGGAGCTGTTTTTT,CSAGGREAGELFF
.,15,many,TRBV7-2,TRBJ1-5,TGTGCCAGCAGCCTCACGGACACGAGCAATCAGCCCCAGCATTTT,CASSLTDTSNQPQHF
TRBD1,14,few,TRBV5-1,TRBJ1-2,TGCGCCAGCAGCACGGATGGACAGGGGGACGGCTACACCTTC,CASSTDGQGDGYTF
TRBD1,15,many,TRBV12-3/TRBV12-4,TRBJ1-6,TGTGCCAGCAGTCCAGGGGGCTCCCTCGATTCACCCCTCCACTTT,CASSPGGSLDSPLHF
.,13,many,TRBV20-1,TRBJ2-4,TGCAGTGCTTCCGACCCTGCCAAAAACATTCAGTACTTC,CSASDPAKNIQYF
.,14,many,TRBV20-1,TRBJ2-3,TGCAGTGCTAGGGGGACTTTTTCATGGAATACGCAGTATTTT,CSARGTFSWNTQYF
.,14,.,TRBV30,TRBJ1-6,TGTGCCTGGGAAGCACAGGGTTTAACGTCACCCCTCCACTTT,CAWEAQGLTSPLHF
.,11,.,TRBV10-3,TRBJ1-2,TGTGCCATCAGTGGCGGGGATGGCTACACCTTC,CAISGGDGYTF
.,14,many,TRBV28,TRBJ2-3,TGTGCCAGCAGAAATCAGGGGATCACAGATACGCAGTATTTT,CASRNQGITDTQYF
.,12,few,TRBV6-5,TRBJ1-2,TGTGCCAGCAGTTACTCGAACAGTGGCTACACCTTC,CASSYSNSGYTF
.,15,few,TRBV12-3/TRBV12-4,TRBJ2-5,TGTGCCAGCAGTTTAGAGCTTACTCAAGTGGAGACCCAGTACTTC,CASSLELTQVETQYF
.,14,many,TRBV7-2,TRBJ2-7,TGTGCCAGCAGCCCCCAGGCAGGATCCTACGAGCAGTACTTC,CASSPQAGSYEQYF
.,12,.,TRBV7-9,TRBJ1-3,TGTGCCAGCAGCTGGGAAGAGGACACCATATATTTT,CASSWEEDTIYF
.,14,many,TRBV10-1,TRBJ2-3,TGCGCCAGCAGTGAGTTACAGCGCACAGATACGCAGTATTTT,CASSELQRTDTQYF
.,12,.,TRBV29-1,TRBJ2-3,TGCAGCGTTGATTCCGGGGGAGATACGCAGTATTTT,CSVDSGGDTQYF
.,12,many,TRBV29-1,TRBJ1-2,TGCAGCGTTGTATCCCCTAACTATGGCTACACCTTC,CSVVSPNYGYTF
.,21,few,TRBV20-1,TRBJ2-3,TGCAGTGCTCAGGATCAGACAGGGTTGGATTTTAGCGGGCGCTTCACAGATACGCAGTATTTT,CSAQDQTGLDFSGRFTDTQYF
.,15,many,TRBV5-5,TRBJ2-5,TGTGCCAGCAGCGACGGGACACCCGGGCGGGAGACCCAGTACTTC,CASSDGTPGRETQYF
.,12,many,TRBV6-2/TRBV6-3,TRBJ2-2,TGTGCCAGCAGTTACGCTATCGGGGAGCTGTTTTTT,CASSYAIGELFF
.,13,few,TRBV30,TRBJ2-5,TGTGCCTGGAGTGCAAGTTACAGGGAGACCCAGTACTTC,CAWSASYRETQYF
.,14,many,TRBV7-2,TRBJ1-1,TGTGCCAGCAGCTTACTTCGACGGAACACTGAAGCTTTCTTT,CASSLLRRNTEAFF